The source of this T cell receptor (beta chain) is a study of cytomegalovirus exposure and HLA in healthy donors. Study context: The platform used for the approximately 130 validation repertoires matched that of the roughly 670 first-cohort repertoires, a later analysis reported.

A single count supports this clone. One end of the junction is discordant with germline, which a read error may explain. CDR1 and CDR2 (germline): SQVTM, ANQGSEA. CDR3 length: 11 amino acids. The donors were in the 120-subject validation cohort; that cohort was separate from the roughly 620-subject first cohort. Using immunoSEQ multiplex PCR, the repertoire was profiled, and TCRdb retains in-frame clones only, with some absent. The sample carries approximately 98,000 clones, around 82% recorded once. Sequencing used PBMCs. This chain joins TRBV29-1 and TRBJ1-2; no definite D call. The source is a young woman in good health and CMV-seronegative. This CDR3 reads CSVEDLVDSSF. For the CDR3, the DNA is TGCAGCGTTGAAGATCTTGTCGATTCCAGCTTC.